The clone carrying this TCR beta chain was seen a handful of times. Its specificity is not known. The sample comes from a study of cytomegalovirus exposure and HLA in healthy donors. The PCR contained 60 Vbeta and 13 Jbeta primers. As processed by the authors: A later analysis tallied about 80 million unique TCR beta chains, approximately 10 million of them shared. Profiling relied on immunoSEQ multiplex PCR, and the TCRdb table lists in-frame clones only, not all of them. V, J and clone size are taken as reported in that table, and D and trimming were inferred from the DNA itself. The sample yields approximately 180,000 clones, roughly 12% seen once. General study results and limits: As confirmed in vitro, a few CMV-associated chains were specific for CMV antigens. Relative to equally common others, HLA-associated TCR beta chains showed greater clonal expansion in a later analysis.

Germline values: CDR1 SGHTS, CDR2 YDEGEE. V shed 4 bases and J 5 bases; nucleotides not matched to a gene: 7. This CDR3 has 16 residues. This receptor was identified in a man aged 45-65 years in good health and CMV-seropositive. Sequencing input: PBMCs. The chain recombines TRBV5-8 with TRBJ2-5, with 14 bases fitting TRBD2. CDR3 coding DNA: TGTGCCAGCAGCGGGGGACTAGCGGGGGTTAGGGAGACCCAGTACTTC. This translates into CASSGGLAGVRETQYF.